This TCR beta chain originates from a study of T and B cells in COVID-19 patients. Blood genomic DNA input for TRB amplification was 250-500 ng. The CDR3 covers 13 residues. The germline CDR1 and CDR2 sequences are MNHEY and SMNVEV (reference sequence). Trimming removed 4 bases from V and 1 base from J; junction bases left unmatched: 0. TRB rearrangements were amplified by multiplex PCR with BIOMED2 TRB-A/B primers. MiXCR, run by TCRdb on the multiplex PCR reads, gives a single entry per CDR3 protein. The sample holds about 20,000 distinct CDR3 sequences, over 25% seen once. This clonotype was obtained from a human donor who had recovered from COVID-19. The sequenced material came from blood. V gene TRBV27 combines with J gene TRBJ2-7; 8 bases align to TRBD1. The CDR3 reads CASSWDRSYEQYF. The DNA for the CDR3 is TGTGCCAGCAGTTGGGACAGGTCCTACGAGCAGTACTTC.